Listed below are T cell receptor beta chains from one sample, sequenced in a study of T cells in Graves' hyperthyroidism and ophthalmopathy. TCRdb reanalysed the multiplex PCR reads using MiXCR and keeps one entry per CDR3 protein. The table lists about 570,000 distinct CDR3 sequences, about 45% of them singletons. Specimen: peripheral blood or thyroid tissue (not recorded which). These receptor sequences come from an adult woman with Graves' disease, either hyperthyroidism or ophthalmopathy (not recorded which). CDR3s include the opening cysteine and the closing phenylalanine or tryptophan. D genes are given only for firm matches. Some rows have no size entry. The others give once, few or many, or a class for an expanded clone.

J gene | clone size | D gene | V gene | CDR3 DNA | CDR3 protein
TRBJ1-1 | once | TRBD1 | TRBV15 | TGTGCCGCCAGCAAAGAACAGGGGGCTGGGACTGAAGCTTTCTTT | CAASKEQGAGTEAFF
TRBJ2-2 | many | TRBD1 | TRBV24-1 | TGTGCCACCAGCAGCCAGGGGGCGGTGACCGGGGAGCTGTTTTTT | CATSSQGAVTGELFF
TRBJ2-5 | few | TRBD1 | TRBV10-3 | TGTGCCATCAGTAAGGACAGGGGGCTTGAGACCCAGTACTTC | CAISKDRGLETQYF
TRBJ1-2 | many | . | TRBV28 | TGTGCCAGCCTCACGGGCCATGGCTACACCTTC | CASLTGHGYTF
TRBJ1-5 | many | . | TRBV15 | TGTGCCACCAGCAGTGACCGGGAGTTCAATCAGCCCCAGCATTTT | CATSSDREFNQPQHF
TRBJ1-2 | few | . | TRBV19 | TGTGCCAGTAGAGTGGGCTATGGCTACACCTTC | CASRVGYGYTF
TRBJ2-4 | few | . | TRBV7-9 | TGTGCCAGCAGCGACAATATCGGCAAAAACATTCAGTACTTC | CASSDNIGKNIQYF
TRBJ2-5 | . | . | TRBV9 | TGTGCCAGCAGCGTAGTAGGCGGTCTGGAGACCCAGTACTTC | CASSVVGGLETQYF
TRBJ2-2 | . | . | TRBV14 | TGTGCCAGCAGCCTAGGTAGGCAGAGGAACACCGGGGAGCTGTTTTTT | CASSLGRQRNTGELFF
TRBJ2-7 | many | TRBD2 | TRBV29-1 | TGCAGCGTTGGCGAGTCAAGGAGCGGGAGCTACGAGCAGTACTTC | CSVGESRSGSYEQYF
TRBJ1-5 | many | . | TRBV2 | TGTGCCAGCAGGGGAGACAATCAGCCCCAGCATTTT | CASRGDNQPQHF
TRBJ1-2 | . | . | TRBV20-1 | TGCAGTGCTCCTCGGACCATGAGCCGCTTC | CSAPRTMSRF
TRBJ2-5 | . | . | TRBV11-2 | TGTGCCAGCAGCGACCCTAGGGATGTGCGGGAGACCCAGTACTTC | CASSDPRDVRETQYF
TRBJ2-2 | many | . | TRBV29-1 | TGCAGCGTTGAAGATAATGAGGGTACGAACACCGGGGAGCTGTTTTTT | CSVEDNEGTNTGELFF
TRBJ1-6 | . | TRBD1 | TRBV30 | TGTGCCTGGAGTCCCACAGGGGTGGATAATTCACCCCTCCACTTT | CAWSPTGVDNSPLHF
TRBJ2-5 | . | . | TRBV20-1 | TGCAGTGCTAGAGGGGGATGGGAGACCCAGTACTTC | CSARGGWETQYF
TRBJ1-2 | . | TRBD1 | TRBV12-3/TRBV12-4 | TGTGCCAGCTTGGACCCTGGACAGGACTATGGCTACACCTTC | CASLDPGQDYGYTF
TRBJ2-5 | many | . | TRBV3-1 | TGTGCCAGCAGCCCTACCCCGGGACAACAAGAGACCCAGTACTTC | CASSPTPGQQETQYF
TRBJ1-6 | few | TRBD1 | TRBV10-3 | TGTGCCATCAGTGGGACAGGGGGCATTGGATCACCCCTCCACTTT | CAISGTGGIGSPLHF
TRBJ1-6 | many | . | TRBV20-1 | TGCAGTGCCGTCCACCTCGGCGATTCACCCCTCCACTTT | CSAVHLGDSPLHF
TRBJ1-6 | . | . | TRBV10-3 | TGTGCCATCAGTGACAGAACCTATAATTCACCCCTCCACTTT | CAISDRTYNSPLHF
TRBJ2-7 | . | . | TRBV2 | TGTGCCAGCAGTGAAGGGCATAAGACGGGGAGGGAGCAGTACTTC | CASSEGHKTGREQYF
TRBJ1-1 | . | TRBD1 | TRBV7-9 | TGTGCCAGCAGCCTGGGTCCCGGGACAGGGGGCGCTGGGACTGAAGCTTTCTTT | CASSLGPGTGGAGTEAFF
TRBJ1-1 | many | . | TRBV12-3/TRBV12-4 | TGTGCCAGCAGCCAGAACACTGAAGCTTTCTTT | CASSQNTEAFF
TRBJ1-3 | few | . | TRBV29-1 | TGCAGCGTTGAACGTGGAAACACCATATATTTT | CSVERGNTIYF
TRBJ1-4 | . | TRBD1 | TRBV20-1 | TGCAGTGCTAGACACAGGGGTGGGGAAAAACTGTTTTTT | CSARHRGGEKLFF
TRBJ1-6 | . | . | TRBV9 | TGTGCCAGCAGCGTAGGACGCGGTTCACCCCTCCACTTT | CASSVGRGSPLHF
TRBJ2-6 | many | TRBD1 | TRBV19 | TGTGCCAGTAGCAATTATTACAGGGGGTCGGGGGCCAACGTCCTGACTTTC | CASSNYYRGSGANVLTF
TRBJ2-1 | . | . | TRBV7-3 | TGTGCCAGCAGCTTGAGACTAGAAACGAATGAGCAGTTCTTC | CASSLRLETNEQFF